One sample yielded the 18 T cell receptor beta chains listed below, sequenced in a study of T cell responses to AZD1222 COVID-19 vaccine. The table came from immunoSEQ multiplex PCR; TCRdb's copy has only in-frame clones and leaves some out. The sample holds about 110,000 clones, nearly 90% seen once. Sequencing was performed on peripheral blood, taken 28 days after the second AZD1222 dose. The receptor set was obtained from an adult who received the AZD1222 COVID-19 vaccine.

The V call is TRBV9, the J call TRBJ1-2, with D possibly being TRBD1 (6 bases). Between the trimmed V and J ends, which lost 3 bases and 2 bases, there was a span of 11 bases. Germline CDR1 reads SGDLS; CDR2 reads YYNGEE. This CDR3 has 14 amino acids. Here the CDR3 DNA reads TGTGCCAGCAGCGGACAGGAAATCAACTATGGCTACACCTTC. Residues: CASSGQEINYGYTF.

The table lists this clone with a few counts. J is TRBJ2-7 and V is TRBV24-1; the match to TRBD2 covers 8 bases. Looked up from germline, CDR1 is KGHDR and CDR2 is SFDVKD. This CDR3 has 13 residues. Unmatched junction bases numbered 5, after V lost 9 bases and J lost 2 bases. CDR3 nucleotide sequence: TGTGCCACCGGACCAGCGGGGGCCTACGAGCAGTACTTC. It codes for CATGPAGAYEQYF.

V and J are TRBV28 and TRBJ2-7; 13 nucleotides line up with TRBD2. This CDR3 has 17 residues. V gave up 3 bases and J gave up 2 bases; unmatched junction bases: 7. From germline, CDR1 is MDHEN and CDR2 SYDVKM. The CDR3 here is CASSFWTSGRNTYEQYF. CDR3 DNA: TGTGCCAGCAGTTTCTGGACTAGCGGGAGAAACACCTACGAGCAGTACTTC.

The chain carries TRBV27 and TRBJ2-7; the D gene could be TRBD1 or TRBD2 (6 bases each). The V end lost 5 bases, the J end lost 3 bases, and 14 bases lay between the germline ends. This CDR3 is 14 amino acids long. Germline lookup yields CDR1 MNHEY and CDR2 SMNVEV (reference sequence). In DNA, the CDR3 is TGTGCCAGCAGTCTCGAGGGGGGTAACTACGAGCAGTACTTC. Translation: CASSLEGGNYEQYF.

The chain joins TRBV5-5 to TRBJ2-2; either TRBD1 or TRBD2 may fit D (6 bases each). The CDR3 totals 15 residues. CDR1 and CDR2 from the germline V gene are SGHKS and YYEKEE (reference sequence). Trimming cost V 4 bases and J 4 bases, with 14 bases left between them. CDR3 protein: CASSGGGTGTGELFF. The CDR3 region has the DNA TGTGCCAGCAGCGGAGGGGGTACGGGCACCGGGGAGCTGTTTTTT. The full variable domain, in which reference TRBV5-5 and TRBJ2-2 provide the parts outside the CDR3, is DAGVTQSPTHLIKTRGQQVTLRCSPISGHKSVSWYQQVLGQGPQFIFQYYEKEERGRGNFPDRFSARQFPNYSSELNVNALLLGDSALYLCASSGGGTGTGELFFGEGSRLTVL.

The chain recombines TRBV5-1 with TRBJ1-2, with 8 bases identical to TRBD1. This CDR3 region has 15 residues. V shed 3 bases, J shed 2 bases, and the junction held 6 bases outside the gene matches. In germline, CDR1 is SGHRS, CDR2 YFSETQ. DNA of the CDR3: TGCGCCAGCAGCTCCAGACAGGGGTCAAACTATGGCTACACCTTC. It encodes CASSSRQGSNYGYTF.

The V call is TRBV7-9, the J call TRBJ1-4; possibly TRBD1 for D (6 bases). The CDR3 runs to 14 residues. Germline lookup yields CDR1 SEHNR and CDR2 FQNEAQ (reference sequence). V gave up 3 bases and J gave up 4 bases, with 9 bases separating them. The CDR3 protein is CASSLGHLNEKLFF. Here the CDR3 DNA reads TGTGCCAGCAGCTTGGGACATCTTAATGAAAAACTGTTTTTT. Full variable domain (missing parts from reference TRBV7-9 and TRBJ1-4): DTGVSQNPRHKITKRGQNVTFRCDPISEHNRLYWYRQTLGQGPEFLTYFQNEAQLEKSRLLSDRFSAERPKGSFSTLEIQRTEQGDSAMYLCASSLGHLNEKLFFGSGTQLSVL.

CDR3 nucleotides: TGTGCCAGCAGTAGAAATACGGACTCTGGAAACACCATATATTTT. The encoded protein is CASSRNTDSGNTIYF. The V call is TRBV6-5, the J call TRBJ1-3; D is unclear. The ends were cut back, 5 bases at V and 0 bases at J, with 11 bases in the middle. This CDR3 has 15 residues. CDR1 and CDR2 (germline): MNHEY, SVGAGI.

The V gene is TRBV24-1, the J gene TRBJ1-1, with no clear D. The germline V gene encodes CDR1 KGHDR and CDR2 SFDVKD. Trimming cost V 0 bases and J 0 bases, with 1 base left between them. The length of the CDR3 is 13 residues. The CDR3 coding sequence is TGTGCCACCAGTGATTTGATGAACACTGAAGCTTTCTTT. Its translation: CATSDLMNTEAFF.

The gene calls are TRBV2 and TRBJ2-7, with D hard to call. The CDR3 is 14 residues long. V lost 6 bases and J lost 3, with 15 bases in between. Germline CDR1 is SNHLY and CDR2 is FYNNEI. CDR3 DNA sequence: TGTGCCAGCAGCCAAGACGAGGCTGGCTACGAGCAGTACTTC. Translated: CASSQDEAGYEQYF.

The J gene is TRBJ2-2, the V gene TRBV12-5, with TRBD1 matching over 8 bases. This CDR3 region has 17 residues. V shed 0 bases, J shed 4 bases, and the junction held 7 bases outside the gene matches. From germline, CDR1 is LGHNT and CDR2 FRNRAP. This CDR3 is CASGLVPAGGFTGELFF. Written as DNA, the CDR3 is TGTGCTAGTGGTTTGGTCCCGGCAGGGGGCTTCACCGGGGAGCTGTTTTTT.

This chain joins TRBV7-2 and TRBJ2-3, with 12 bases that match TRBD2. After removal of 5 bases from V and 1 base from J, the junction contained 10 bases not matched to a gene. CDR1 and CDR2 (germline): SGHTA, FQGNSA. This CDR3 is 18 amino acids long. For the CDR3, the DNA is TGTGCCAGCAGCACCCGCCTAGCGGGGGGGAGGGGCACAGATACGCAGTATTTT. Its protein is CASSTRLAGGRGTDTQYF.

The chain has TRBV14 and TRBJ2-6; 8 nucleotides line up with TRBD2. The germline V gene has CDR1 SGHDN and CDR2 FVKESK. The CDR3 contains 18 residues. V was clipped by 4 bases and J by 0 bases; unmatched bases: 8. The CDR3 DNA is TGTGCCAGCAGCCCCTTAGCGGGAATCGACTCTGGGGCCAACGTCCTGACTTTC. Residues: CASSPLAGIDSGANVLTF.

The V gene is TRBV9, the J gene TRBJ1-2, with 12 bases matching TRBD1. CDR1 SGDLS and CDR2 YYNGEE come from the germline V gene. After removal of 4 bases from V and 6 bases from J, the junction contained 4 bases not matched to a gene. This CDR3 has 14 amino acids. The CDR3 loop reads CASSLGQGAHGYTF. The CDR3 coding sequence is TGTGCCAGCAGCCTGGGACAGGGGGCCCATGGCTACACCTTC.

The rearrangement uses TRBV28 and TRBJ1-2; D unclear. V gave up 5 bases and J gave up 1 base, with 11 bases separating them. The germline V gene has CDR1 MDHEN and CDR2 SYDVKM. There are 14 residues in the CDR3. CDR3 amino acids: CASSPPDRNYGYTF. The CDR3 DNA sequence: TGTGCCAGCAGTCCCCCGGACCGTAACTATGGCTACACCTTC.

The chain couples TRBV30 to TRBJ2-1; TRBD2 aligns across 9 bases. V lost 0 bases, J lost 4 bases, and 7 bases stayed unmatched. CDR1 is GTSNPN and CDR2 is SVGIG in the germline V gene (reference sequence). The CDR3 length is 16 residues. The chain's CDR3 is CAWSVSGRMWYNEQFF. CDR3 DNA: TGTGCCTGGAGTGTAAGCGGGAGGATGTGGTACAATGAGCAGTTCTTC.

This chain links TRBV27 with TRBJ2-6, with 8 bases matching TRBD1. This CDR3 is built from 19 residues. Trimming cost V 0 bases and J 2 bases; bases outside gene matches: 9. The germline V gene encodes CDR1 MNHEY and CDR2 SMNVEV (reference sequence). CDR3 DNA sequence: TGTGCCAGCAGTTTATCCCCAGACAGGGGTGAAGCTGGGGCCAACGTCCTGACTTTC. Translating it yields CASSLSPDRGEAGANVLTF.

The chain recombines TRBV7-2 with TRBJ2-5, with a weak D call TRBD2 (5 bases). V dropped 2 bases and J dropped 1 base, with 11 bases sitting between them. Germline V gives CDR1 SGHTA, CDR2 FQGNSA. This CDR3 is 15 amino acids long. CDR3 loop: CASSLYSVSQETQYF. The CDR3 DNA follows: TGTGCCAGCAGCTTATATAGCGTATCCCAAGAGACCCAGTACTTC.